Detailed here is one TCR beta chain. This record comes from a study of T cell responses to AZD1222 COVID-19 vaccine. Assay: immunoSEQ multiplex PCR; the TCRdb copy retains only in-frame clones and omits some. This sample has 95,000 to 100,000 clones; about 82% occur once, and the top ten carry around 1.5%. The receptor comes from an adult in good health. Sequencing used peripheral blood, obtained on day 0 of AZD1222 vaccination.

CDR3 loop: CASSLDLAVNEQFF. In DNA form, the CDR3 reads TGTGCCAGCAGCTTAGATTTAGCAGTCAATGAGCAGTTCTTC. The chain couples TRBV11-2 to TRBJ2-1; D call uncertain. Germline lookup yields CDR1 SGHAT and CDR2 FQNNGV. This CDR3 contains 14 residues. Trimming stripped 0 bases from V and 6 bases from J, with 9 bases between.